The rows below give T cell receptor beta chains drawn from one sample of a study of T cell responses to AZD1222 COVID-19 vaccine. TCRdb's copy holds only in-frame clones and misses some; the assay was immunoSEQ multiplex PCR. The sample consists of over 150,000 clones, 80% to 90% of them appearing once. The sequencing here drew on peripheral blood, taken on day 0 of MenACWY control vaccination. These receptors were taken from an adult in good health. The CDR3 runs from the conserved cysteine through the conserved F or W. D genes are given only for firm matches. Clone size is stated in some rows and not others, as once, few, many or a class when expanded.

once	TRBV29-1	TRBJ2-2	TRBD1	TGCAGCGTTGATGCCGGGACAGGGGGTATCGGGGAGCTGTTTTTT	CSVDAGTGGIGELFF
NA	TRBV7-9	TRBJ1-2	NA	TGTGCCAGCAGCTTTGTTAACTATGGCTACACCTTC	CASSFVNYGYTF
NA	TRBV24-1	TRBJ2-1	TRBD2	TGTGCCACCAGTGACCCCGGGCTAGCGGGAGCTTTCTTC	CATSDPGLAGAFF
NA	TRBV7-9	TRBJ1-1	TRBD1	TGTGCCAGCAGCTCGTCGGACAGGGGGAGAGCTTTCTTT	CASSSSDRGRAFF
NA	TRBV4-1	TRBJ1-5	NA	TGCGCCAGCAGAGGGAAGGGGCCCAATCAGCCCCAGCATTTT	CASRGKGPNQPQHF
NA	TRBV18	TRBJ1-3	NA	TGTGCCAGCTCACCAGTGAATGTAGGAAACACCATATATTTT	CASSPVNVGNTIYF
NA	TRBV27	TRBJ2-7	NA	TGTGCCAGCAGTTTCCGGACGGCCACCTACGAGCAGTACTTC	CASSFRTATYEQYF
NA	TRBV11-2	TRBJ2-7	NA	TGTGCCAGCAGCTTATTAAGGGAGCAGTACTTC	CASSLLREQYF
NA	TRBV7-8	TRBJ2-1	NA	TGTGCCAGCAGCGGAGGGGTGAGCTCCTACAATGAGCAGTTCTTC	CASSGGVSSYNEQFF
NA	TRBV30	TRBJ1-1	NA	TGTGCCGGGGGGCAGGCTGAAGCTTTCTTT	CAGGQAEAFF
NA	TRBV5-5	TRBJ1-1	TRBD1	TGTGCCAGCAGCAACCGGGACAGGGGAGGAACTGAAGCTTTCTTT	CASSNRDRGGTEAFF
NA	TRBV19	TRBJ1-5	NA	TGTGCCAGTAGTCCGGGATGGAGGGATCAGCCCCAGCATTTT	CASSPGWRDQPQHF
NA	TRBV7-9	TRBJ2-2	TRBD2	TGTGCCAGCAGACTAGCGGGAGGGGCGAACACCGGGGAGCTGTTTTTT	CASRLAGGANTGELFF
NA	TRBV30	TRBJ1-2	TRBD1	TGTGCCTGGAGAGAGTACCCCGGGACAGCTAACTATGGCTACACCTTC	CAWREYPGTANYGYTF
NA	TRBV19	TRBJ2-2	NA	TGTGCCAGTAGAGGGAGAGGGCAGGGGCCCGGGGAGCTGTTTTTT	CASRGRGQGPGELFF
NA	TRBV18	TRBJ1-1	TRBD1	TGTGCCAGCTCACGCAACCTCCAGGGGGCCGGCACTGAAGCTTTCTTT	CASSRNLQGAGTEAFF
NA	TRBV11-3	TRBJ2-5	NA	TGTGCCAGCAGCTACGGGGGCCAAGTTCAAGAGACCCAGTACTTC	CASSYGGQVQETQYF
NA	TRBV14	TRBJ2-3	NA	TGTGCCAGCAGCCAAGATCGTTTGGCCATGCCAGATACGCAGTATTTT	CASSQDRLAMPDTQYF
few	TRBV7-3	TRBJ2-5	NA	TGTGCCAGCAGCTTAGAAGCAGGGGAGATCGGGACCCAGTACTTC	CASSLEAGEIGTQYF
once	TRBV5-6	TRBJ2-7	TRBD2	TGTGCCAGCAGCCGAAGGGAGCGGGAGGCTCGGGAGCAGTACTTC	CASSRREREAREQYF
NA	TRBV3-1/TRBV3-2	TRBJ1-2	NA	TGTGCCAGCAGCCCCAGAGGATCTAACTATGGCTACACCTTC	CASSPRGSNYGYTF
few	TRBV7-9	TRBJ1-1	NA	TGTGCCAGCAGCTTATTAGGAGGGCAGGCGAACACTGAAGCTTTCTTT	CASSLLGGQANTEAFF
NA	TRBV7-6	TRBJ1-5	TRBD1	TGTGCCAGCAGCTTAGGAGCCCACAGGGGACGGGATCAGCCCCAGCATTTT	CASSLGAHRGRDQPQHF
NA	TRBV6-5	TRBJ1-1	TRBD1	TGTGCCAGCAGTCGTAGACAGGGGTTGAACACTGAAGCTTTCTTT	CASSRRQGLNTEAFF
NA	TRBV6-5	TRBJ2-7	NA	TGTGCCAGCAGACTTCGAGGGGGAGGCTACGAGCAGTACTTC	CASRLRGGGYEQYF
NA	TRBV6-2/TRBV6-3	TRBJ2-7	NA	TGTGCCAGCAGTCAACTGAGGTACGAGCAGTACTTC	CASSQLRYEQYF
once	TRBV9	TRBJ1-2	NA	TGTGCCAGCGGCCGGGGGGATATCTTCTATGGCTACACCTTC	CASGRGDIFYGYTF
NA	TRBV5-6	TRBJ1-1	NA	TGTGCCAGCAGCCTGGACAGGAACACTGAAGCTTTCTTT	CASSLDRNTEAFF
once	TRBV23-1	TRBJ1-5	TRBD1	TGCGCCAGCAGTCAATTGAGGGGGCTAACCAGCAATCAGCCCCAGCATTTT	CASSQLRGLTSNQPQHF
NA	TRBV19	TRBJ1-6	NA	TGTGCCAGTAGTCGGGCGGTGGAGTCACCCCTCCACTTT	CASSRAVESPLHF
NA	TRBV28	TRBJ2-1	NA	TGTGCCAGCAAAAGGGTGCAATCCTACAATGAGCAGTTCTTC	CASKRVQSYNEQFF
NA	TRBV11-3	TRBJ1-6	NA	TGTGCCAGCAGCCCTCATACCTCACCCCTCCACTTT	CASSPHTSPLHF
NA	TRBV11-2	TRBJ1-4	NA	TGTGCCAGCAGCTTGGTCCCACCCGTTGCAACTAATGAAAAACTGTTTTTT	CASSLVPPVATNEKLFF
NA	TRBV3-1/TRBV3-2	TRBJ2-1	NA	TGTGCCAGCAGCCAAGGATTGCCAACGAGCTCCTACAATGAGCAGTTCTTC	CASSQGLPTSSYNEQFF
once	TRBV6-6	TRBJ1-1	NA	TGTGCCGCCCGGGGTTACACTGAAGCTTTCTTT	CAARGYTEAFF
NA	TRBV4-3	TRBJ2-3	TRBD2	TGCGCCAGCAGCCAAGAGACTATTCCAGTTAGCGGGACTAGCACAGATACGCAGTATTTT	CASSQETIPVSGTSTDTQYF
once	TRBV3-1/TRBV3-2	TRBJ1-2	TRBD1	TGTGCCAGCAGCCGGACAGGGTTAGACTATGGCTACACCTTC	CASSRTGLDYGYTF
NA	TRBV7-9	TRBJ2-2	TRBD1	TGTGCCAGCAGCTCCCCCTCCCCCCAGGGGGTTTACACCGGGGAGCTGTTTTTT	CASSSPSPQGVYTGELFF
NA	TRBV18	TRBJ2-2	NA	TGTGCCAGCTCACCACTCGCCGGGGAGCTGTTTTTT	CASSPLAGELFF
NA	TRBV5-1	TRBJ2-2	TRBD1	TGCGCCAGCAGCCCAACCCCAGGGGGCACCGGGGAGCTGTTTTTT	CASSPTPGGTGELFF
once	TRBV5-6	TRBJ1-3	NA	TGTGCCAGCAGCTTGGATATCGGAAACACCATATATTTT	CASSLDIGNTIYF
NA	TRBV4-2	TRBJ2-4	TRBD2	TGTGCCAGCAGCCCCGCGGGGGACATTCAGTACTTC	CASSPAGDIQYF
NA	TRBV5-1	TRBJ2-2	NA	TGCGCCAGCAGCCCAAGCAGGGGTAGAGACACCGGGGAGCTGTTTTTT	CASSPSRGRDTGELFF
NA	TRBV27	TRBJ2-1	NA	TGTGCCAGCAGCCCTAGGGACCGGGGCAATGAGCAGTTCTTC	CASSPRDRGNEQFF
few	TRBV7-8	TRBJ2-7	TRBD1	TGTGCCAGCAGCTTAAGGGACAGTTCCCAAGTCCTCTACGAGCAGTACTTC	CASSLRDSSQVLYEQYF